The T cell receptor (beta chain) under discussion was sequenced for a study of blood T cell repertoires in COVID-19. Study summary: Samples came from the United States, Italy and Spain, spanning acute and convalescent COVID-19. PBMCs, B-cell-depleted T cells, or T cells were the source of the cDNA or gDNA that made up the material.

CDR1 and CDR2 from the germline V gene are LGHNA and YSLEER. The V segment lost 4 bases and the J segment 3 bases; nucleotides outside the gene matches: 8. The CDR3 spans 15 residues. In the authors' methods: Reference gene primer amplification yielded estimated nucleated cell counts. Profiled with immunoSEQ multiplex PCR; TCRdb holds only in-frame clones, not every one. That table furnishes V, J and clone size, whereas the DNA furnished D and trimming. Found here are 200,000 to 300,000 clones, just under 85% of them singletons; the top ten hold around 1.9%. The sequence derives from an elderly woman with acute or convalescent COVID-19. The sequenced sample was peripheral blood. The chain joins TRBV4-3 to TRBJ2-7, with 8 bases identical to TRBD1. The CDR3 loop is CASSRSTGGGYEQYF. DNA for the CDR3: TGCGCCAGCAGCCGGTCAACAGGGGGAGGCTACGAGCAGTACTTC.